This T cell receptor beta chain was sequenced in a study of OX40 agonist ivuxolimab in advanced cancers. Context from the whole study: Ivuxolimab, which targeted the costimulatory receptor OX40 (CD134), was an agonistic, fully human IgG2 monoclonal antibody. Three dose-escalation patients achieved partial responses, one with hepatocellular carcinoma and two with cutaneous melanoma. A male proportion of roughly 80% and a mean age of 60 years, ranging from roughly 23 to 80, were recorded for the dose-escalation cohort. The paper covers the monotherapy dose-escalation part of the phase I ivuxolimab trial, which included N ≈ 57 patients. Intravenous ivuxolimab was administered to patients every 2 weeks at six dose levels: 0.01, 0.1, 0.3, 1.5, 3 and 10 mg/kg. Of the approximately 53 patients in dose escalation, 19 had hepatocellular carcinoma, some 15 had melanoma, 9 had renal cell carcinoma and 9 had head and neck cancer. The purpose of peripheral TCRbeta sequencing was to test whether ivuxolimab changed TCR sequence diversity and led to clonal T-cell expansion. Prior anti-PD-1, anti-PD-L1 or anti-CTLA-4 therapy was permitted, and checkpoint inhibitors had been received by about 37% of dose-escalation patients. Paper-wide results and their limitations: After ivuxolimab, expanded clones were on average more numerous among CD8+ T cells than among CD4+ T cells. The antigen specificity of the peripheral T cells that underwent clonal expansion was not determined. At doses of 0.1 to 3.0 mg/kg, clonal expansion of both CD4+ and CD8+ T cells in blood was seen between baseline and week 6. In the 0.1-3.0 mg/kg groups, partial responders were among the patients with the lowest normalized peripheral clonal expansion, particularly in CD8+ T cells. Low levels of normalized T-cell clonal expansion were also shown by some nonresponding patients.

Patients with a history of autoimmune disease or receiving systemic immunosuppression were excluded from the trial. Peripheral blood for TCR sequencing was collected from all dose cohorts at baseline, on cycle 4 day 1, and on cycle 7 day 1. Samples came from an open-label, multicenter, first-in-human phase I dose-escalation trial of ivuxolimab. Adults with locally advanced or metastatic melanoma, renal cell carcinoma, hepatocellular carcinoma or head and neck squamous cell carcinoma were enrolled in the trial. CD4+ and CD8+ T cells were sorted separately from peripheral blood before TCR sequencing. Of note for this clone: It lacks a known antigen. The input lacks base qualities; no much larger clone sits a single base away.

The CDR3 goes from the cysteine to the phenylalanine over 16 residues. Only CDR3 DNA remains: 48 bases, in frame from the first base. V trim: 5 bases; J trim: 11 bases; unmatched bases: 18. Per the germline V gene (reference sequence), SGHNT is the CDR1 and YYREEE is the CDR2. For sequencing of the TCRbeta CDR3 region, genomic DNA was extracted from the sorted cells. The immunoSEQ Assay was used for sequencing of TCRbeta CDR3 regions. In TCRdb, the immuneACCESS table is reduced to in-frame sequences with V and J assigned. These tables do not hold every clone; where another copy was compared, an unresolved V gene accounts for under half, and the others remain unexplained. Across this sample there are tens of thousands of clones, with around 84% seen only once. The ten largest clones capture just under 2% of the sample.

This sequence uses TRBV5-4 and TRBJ2-3, with 9 bases matching TRBD1. The sequence was obtained from an adult with an advanced solid tumor such as melanoma, head and neck, liver or kidney cancer. The sample was CD4+ or CD8+ T cells sorted from blood, taken in a trial of the OX40 agonist ivuxolimab. The encoded CDR3 is CASSSKPGQGDAEQYF. The sequenced DNA is TGTGCCAGCAGTTCAAAACCGGGACAGGGAGATGCTGAGCAGTATTTT.